This T cell receptor (beta chain) is drawn from a study of blood T cell repertoires in COVID-19. About the study: Italy, Spain and the United States were the sources of the convalescent and acute COVID-19 samples.

Per the original data handling: Scientists estimated how many nucleated cells there were by amplifying reference gene primers. Only in-frame clones appear in the TCRdb table, and some are missing; sequencing was by immunoSEQ multiplex PCR. The V and J calls and clone size are taken from that table; D and trimming were inferred from the DNA. The profile shows more than 200,000 clones, around 88% of them singletons. Germline CDR1 and CDR2: SGHNT and YENEEA. CDR3 length: 14 residues. V was cut by 0 bases and J by 4 bases, with 9 bases left in between. The V call is TRBV11-3, the J call TRBJ1-1; no firm D call. This TCR was sampled from a man in his forties with active or convalescent COVID-19. Sequencing input: peripheral blood. Here the CDR3 DNA reads TGTGCCAGCAGCTTAGATGGAGTACTCACTGAAGCTTTCTTT. It encodes CASSLDGVLTEAFF.